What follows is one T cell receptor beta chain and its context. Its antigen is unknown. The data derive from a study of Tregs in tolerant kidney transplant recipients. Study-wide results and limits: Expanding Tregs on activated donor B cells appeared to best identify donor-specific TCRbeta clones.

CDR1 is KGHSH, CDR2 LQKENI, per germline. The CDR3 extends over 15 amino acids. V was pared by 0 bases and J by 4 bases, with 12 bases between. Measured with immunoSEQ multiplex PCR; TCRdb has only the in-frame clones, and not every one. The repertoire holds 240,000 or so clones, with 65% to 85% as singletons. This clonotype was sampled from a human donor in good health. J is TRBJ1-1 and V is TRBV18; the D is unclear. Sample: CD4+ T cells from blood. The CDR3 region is CASSPPKLGGTEAFF. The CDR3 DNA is TGTGCCAGCTCACCACCTAAACTGGGCGGCACTGAAGCTTTCTTT.